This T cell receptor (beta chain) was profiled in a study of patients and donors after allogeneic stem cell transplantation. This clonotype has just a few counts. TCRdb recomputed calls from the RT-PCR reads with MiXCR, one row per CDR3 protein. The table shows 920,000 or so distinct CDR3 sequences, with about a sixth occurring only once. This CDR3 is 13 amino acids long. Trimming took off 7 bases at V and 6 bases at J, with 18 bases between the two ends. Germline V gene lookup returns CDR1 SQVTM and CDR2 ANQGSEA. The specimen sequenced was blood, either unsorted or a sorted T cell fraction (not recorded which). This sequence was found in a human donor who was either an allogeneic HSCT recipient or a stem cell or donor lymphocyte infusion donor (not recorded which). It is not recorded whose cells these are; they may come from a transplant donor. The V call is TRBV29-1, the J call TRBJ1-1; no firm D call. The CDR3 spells CSAQLDPSSEAFF. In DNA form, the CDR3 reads TGCAGCGCCCAGCTGGACCCCTCCTCTGAAGCTTTCTTT.